The clone carrying this T cell receptor (beta chain) was counted only a few times. Antigen unknown. One entry per CDR3 protein results from TCRdb running MiXCR on the reads. The table includes hundreds of thousands of distinct CDR3 sequences, about 33% detected once. The record originates from a study of T cell repertoires in cytomegalovirus infection. The wider study: The authors used CMV epitopes that were HLA-C-restricted (recently identified) and HLA-B-restricted (well studied). An indication of both CMV infection and matching HLA type came from public TCR beta signatures. General observations from the study: Summed frequency of shared TCR beta families picked out CMV carriers who also had the relevant HLA. HLA-C-restricted, CMV-specific TCR beta clonotypes were dominant ex vivo.

V lost 4 bases to trimming and J lost 0 bases; unmatched junction nucleotides: 4. CDR3 length: 16 amino acids. The germline CDR1 and CDR2 sequences are SEHNR and FQNEAQ (reference sequence). The sequencing here drew on cultured CD8+ T cells from PBMCs, taken from culture after CMV antigen stimulation. The receptor was isolated from a human donor in good health (CMV status not recorded). Some clones in this sample may be carry-over from other donors' samples. The chain is built from TRBV7-9 and TRBJ1-5; 9 bases agree with TRBD1. The CDR3 nucleotides read TGTGCCAGCAGCTGGGACAGGGAATATAGCAATCAGCCCCAGCATTTT. It codes for CASSWDREYSNQPQHF.